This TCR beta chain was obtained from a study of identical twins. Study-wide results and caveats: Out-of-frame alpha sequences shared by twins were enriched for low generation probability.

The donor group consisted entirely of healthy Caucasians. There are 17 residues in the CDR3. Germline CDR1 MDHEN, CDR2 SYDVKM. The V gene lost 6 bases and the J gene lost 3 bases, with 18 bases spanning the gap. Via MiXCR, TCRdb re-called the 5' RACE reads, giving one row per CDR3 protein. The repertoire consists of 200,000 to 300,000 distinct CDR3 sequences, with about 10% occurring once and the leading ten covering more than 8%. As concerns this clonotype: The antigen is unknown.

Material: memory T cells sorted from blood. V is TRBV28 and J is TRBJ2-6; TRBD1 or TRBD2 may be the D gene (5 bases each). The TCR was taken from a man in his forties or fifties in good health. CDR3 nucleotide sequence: TGTGCCAGCAGCCCCGGTGGGGGTAGCTTTGGGGCCAACGTCCTGACTTTC. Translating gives CASSPGGGSFGANVLTF.